This section outlines one T cell receptor (beta chain) sequence together with its context. Its antigen is unknown. This sample was included in a study of blood T cells in healthy people across ages. Findings and caveats of the study: Per million T cells, TCR beta diversity dropped about linearly as age rose. When set beside aged donors, long-lived donors presented more naive CD4+ cells and higher diversity.

Primers used in a second PCR of roughly 6 to 11 cycles were a sample-barcoded 5' primer and a J-beta primer mix. Every cDNA molecule carried a tag from a template-switch adaptor bearing 12 random nucleotides. One entry per CDR3 protein results from TCRdb running MiXCR on the 5' RACE reads. The table lists some 780,000 distinct CDR3 sequences, around three fifths of them singletons. The TCR comes from a man aged 40-55 years in good health. Specimen: blood.

The CDR3 region has the DNA TGTGCCAGCAGTTTTTCAGGGAATGGCTACACCTTC. Its protein product is CASSFSGNGYTF. The chain combines TRBV28 with TRBJ1-2, with D possibly being TRBD1 (5 bases). V shed 3 bases and J shed 6 bases, with 8 bases lying between them. Per germline, CDR1 MDHEN and CDR2 SYDVKM. The CDR3 extends over 12 amino acids.